This T cell receptor (beta chain) was identified in a study of vaccination effects on CD4 cells after COVID-19. Looking at the study overall: Before sequencing, viral peptide pools were used by the ViraFEST assay to expand antigen-specific CD4+ T cells. The culture medium for some 2 million PBMC per well included 10 IU/ml IL-2 and around 9.8 ug/ml peptides. General observations from the study: Vaccine- and infection-induced clones showed marked clonal contraction late following vaccination.

Some clones are missing from TCRdb's copy, which holds only in-frame ones; the method was immunoSEQ multiplex PCR. This table has under 50,000 clones, 60% to 80% appearing once. The sample holds a few counts of this clone. Its antigen remains unidentified. Following 10 days of culture, CD4+ T cells were isolated. PCR showed that the person got SARS-CoV-2 infection at some point between March and December 2020. This CDR3 is 15 amino acids long. Germline V lookup: CDR1 SGHVS, CDR2 FNYEAQ. The germline V and J ends were trimmed by 0 bases and 10 bases, with 13 bases remaining between them. V usage is TRBV7-6 and J usage is TRBJ1-6; possible D gene TRBD1, 6 bases. The TCR was taken from a human donor who had a prior SARS-CoV-2 infection. The material was CD4+ T cells from PBMCs cultured without peptide, obtained before COVID-19 vaccination. CDR3 bases: TGTGCCAGCAGCTTAGCGGGCGGGGGCGGATCACCCCTCCACTTT. It yields the protein CASSLAGGGGSPLHF.